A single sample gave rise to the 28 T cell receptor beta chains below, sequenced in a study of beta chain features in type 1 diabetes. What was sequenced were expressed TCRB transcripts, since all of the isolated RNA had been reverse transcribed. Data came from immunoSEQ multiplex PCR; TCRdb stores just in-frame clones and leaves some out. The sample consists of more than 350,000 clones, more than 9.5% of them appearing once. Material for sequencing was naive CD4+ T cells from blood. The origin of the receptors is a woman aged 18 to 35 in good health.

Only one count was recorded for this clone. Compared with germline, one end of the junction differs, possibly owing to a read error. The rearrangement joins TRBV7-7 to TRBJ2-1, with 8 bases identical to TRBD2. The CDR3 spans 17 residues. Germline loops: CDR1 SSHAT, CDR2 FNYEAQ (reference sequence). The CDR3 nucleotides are TGTGCTAGCAGCCCTGGGAGCGGGAGAGGATCCTACAATGAGCAGTTCTTC. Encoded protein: CASSPGSGRGSYNEQFF.

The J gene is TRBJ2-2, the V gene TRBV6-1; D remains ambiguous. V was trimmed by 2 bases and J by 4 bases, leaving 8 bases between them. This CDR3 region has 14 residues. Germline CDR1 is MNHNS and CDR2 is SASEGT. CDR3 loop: CASSEQFLTGELFF. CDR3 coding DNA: TGTGCCAGCAGTGAACAGTTTCTCACCGGGGAGCTGTTTTTT.

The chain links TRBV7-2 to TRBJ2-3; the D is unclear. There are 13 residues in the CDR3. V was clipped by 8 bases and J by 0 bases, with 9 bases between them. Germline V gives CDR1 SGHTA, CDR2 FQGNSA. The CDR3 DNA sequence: TGTGCCAGCCGCCCGGTTAGCACAGATACGCAGTATTTT. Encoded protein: CASRPVSTDTQYF. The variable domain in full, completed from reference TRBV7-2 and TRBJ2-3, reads GAGVSQSPSNKVTEKGKDVELRCDPISGHTALYWYRQSLGQGLEFLIYFQGNSAPDKSGLPSDRFSAERTGGSVSTLTIQRTQQEDSAVYLCASRPVSTDTQYFGPGTRLTVL.

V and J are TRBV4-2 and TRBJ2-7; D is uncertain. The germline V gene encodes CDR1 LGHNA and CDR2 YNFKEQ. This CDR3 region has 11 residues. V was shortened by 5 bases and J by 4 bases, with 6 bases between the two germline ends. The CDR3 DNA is TGTGCCAGCAGCAGTACTTACGAGCAGTACTTC. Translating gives CASSSTYEQYF.

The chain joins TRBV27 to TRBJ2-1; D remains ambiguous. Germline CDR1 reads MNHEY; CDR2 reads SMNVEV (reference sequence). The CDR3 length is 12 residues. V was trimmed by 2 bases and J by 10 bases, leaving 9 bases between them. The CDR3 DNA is TGTGCCAGCAGTTTAAGGTCTGGGGAGCAGTTCTTC. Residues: CASSLRSGEQFF.

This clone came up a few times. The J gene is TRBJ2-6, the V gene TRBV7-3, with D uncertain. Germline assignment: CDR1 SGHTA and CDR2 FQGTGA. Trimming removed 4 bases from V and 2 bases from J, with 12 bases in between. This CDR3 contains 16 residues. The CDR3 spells CASSSGSQTGANVLTF. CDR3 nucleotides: TGTGCCAGCAGCTCTGGGTCGCAGACTGGGGCCAACGTCCTGACTTTC.

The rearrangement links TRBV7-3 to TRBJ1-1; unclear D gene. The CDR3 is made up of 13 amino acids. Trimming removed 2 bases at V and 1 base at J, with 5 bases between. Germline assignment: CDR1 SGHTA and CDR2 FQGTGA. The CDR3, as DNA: TGTGCCAGCAGCTTATTAGGGAACACTGAAGCTTTCTTT. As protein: CASSLLGNTEAFF.

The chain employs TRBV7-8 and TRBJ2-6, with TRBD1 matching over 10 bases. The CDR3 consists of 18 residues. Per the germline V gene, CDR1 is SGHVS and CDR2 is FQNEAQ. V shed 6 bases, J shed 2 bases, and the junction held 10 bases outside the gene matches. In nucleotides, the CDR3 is TGTGCCAGCAGGATCGTGGGACAGGGGTACACTGGGGCCAACGTCCTGACTTTC. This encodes CASRIVGQGYTGANVLTF.

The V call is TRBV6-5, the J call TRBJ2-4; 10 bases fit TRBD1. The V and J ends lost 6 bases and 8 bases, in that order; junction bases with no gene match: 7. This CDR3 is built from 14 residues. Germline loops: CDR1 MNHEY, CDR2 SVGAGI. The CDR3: CASSPTGGLDIQYF. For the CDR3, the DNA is TGTGCCAGCAGCCCGACAGGGGGCTTGGACATTCAGTACTTC.

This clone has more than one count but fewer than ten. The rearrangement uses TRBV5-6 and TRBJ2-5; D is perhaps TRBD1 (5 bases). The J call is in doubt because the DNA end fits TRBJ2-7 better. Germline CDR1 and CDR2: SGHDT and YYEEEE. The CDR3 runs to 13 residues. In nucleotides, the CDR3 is TGTGCCAGCAAGTCAGGGCCACACAACGAGCAGTACTTC. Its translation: CASKSGPHNEQYF.

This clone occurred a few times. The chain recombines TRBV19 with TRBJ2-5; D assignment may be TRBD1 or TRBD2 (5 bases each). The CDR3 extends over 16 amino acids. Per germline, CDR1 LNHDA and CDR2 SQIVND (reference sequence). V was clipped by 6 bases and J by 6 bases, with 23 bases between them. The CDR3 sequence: CASSPLTWTEGQTQYF. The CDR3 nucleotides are TGTGCCAGTAGCCCCCTCACTTGGACCGAGGGGCAGACCCAGTACTTC.

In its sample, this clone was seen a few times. The CDR3 region has the DNA TGTGCCAGCAGCGTACACGGGCTCCCGCACGGGGGGCGCGACACTGAAGCTTTCTTT. It specifies CASSVHGLPHGGRDTEAFF. The chain recombines TRBV9 with TRBJ1-1; TRBD1 is a possible D gene (6 bases). Germline loops: CDR1 SGDLS, CDR2 YYNGEE. The CDR3 runs 19 residues. V lost 1 base and J 3 bases, leaving 25 bases between the germline ends.

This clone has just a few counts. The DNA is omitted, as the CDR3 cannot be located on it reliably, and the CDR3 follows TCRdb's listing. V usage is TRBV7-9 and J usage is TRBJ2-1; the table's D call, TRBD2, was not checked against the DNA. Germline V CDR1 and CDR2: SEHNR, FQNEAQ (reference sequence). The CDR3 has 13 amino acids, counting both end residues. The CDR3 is CASSSSGSNEQFF.

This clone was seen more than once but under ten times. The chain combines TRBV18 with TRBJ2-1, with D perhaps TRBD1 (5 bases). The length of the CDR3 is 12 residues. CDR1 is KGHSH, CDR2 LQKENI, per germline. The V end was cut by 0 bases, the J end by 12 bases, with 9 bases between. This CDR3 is CASSPPWQGQFF. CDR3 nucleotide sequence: TGTGCCAGCTCACCACCATGGCAGGGGCAGTTCTTC.

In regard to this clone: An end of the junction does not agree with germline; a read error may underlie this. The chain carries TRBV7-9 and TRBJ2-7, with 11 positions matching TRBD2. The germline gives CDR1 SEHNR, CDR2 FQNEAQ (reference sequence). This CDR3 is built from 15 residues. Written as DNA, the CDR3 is TGTGCCAGCAGTTTAGCGGGAGGGCCCTCCTACGAGCAGTACTTC. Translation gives CASSLAGGPSYEQYF.

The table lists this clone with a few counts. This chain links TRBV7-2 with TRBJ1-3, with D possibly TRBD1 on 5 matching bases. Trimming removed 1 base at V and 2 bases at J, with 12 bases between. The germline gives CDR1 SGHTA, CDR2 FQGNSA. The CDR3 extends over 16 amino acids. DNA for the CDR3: TGTGCCAGCAGCTTAGATCCCCCAGGGACTGGAAACACCATATATTTT. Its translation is CASSLDPPGTGNTIYF.

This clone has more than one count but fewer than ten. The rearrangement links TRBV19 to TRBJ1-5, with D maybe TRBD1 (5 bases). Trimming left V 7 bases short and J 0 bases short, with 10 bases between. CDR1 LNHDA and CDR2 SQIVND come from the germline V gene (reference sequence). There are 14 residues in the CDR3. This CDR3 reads CASTGDYSNQPQHF. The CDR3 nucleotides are TGTGCCAGTACGGGGGACTATAGCAATCAGCCCCAGCATTTT. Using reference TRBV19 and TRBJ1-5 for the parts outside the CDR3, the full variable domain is DGGITQSPKYLFRKEGQNVTLSCEQNLNHDAMYWYRQDPGQGLRLIYYSQIVNDFQKGDIAEGYSVSREKKESFPLTVTSAQKNPTAFYLCASTGDYSNQPQHFGDGTRLSIL.

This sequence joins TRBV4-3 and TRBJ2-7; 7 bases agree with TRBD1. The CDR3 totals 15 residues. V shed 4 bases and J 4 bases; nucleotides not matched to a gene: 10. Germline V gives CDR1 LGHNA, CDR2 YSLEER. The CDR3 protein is CASSLHRGPNYEQYF. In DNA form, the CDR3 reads TGCGCCAGCAGCCTCCACAGGGGACCGAATTACGAGCAGTACTTC.

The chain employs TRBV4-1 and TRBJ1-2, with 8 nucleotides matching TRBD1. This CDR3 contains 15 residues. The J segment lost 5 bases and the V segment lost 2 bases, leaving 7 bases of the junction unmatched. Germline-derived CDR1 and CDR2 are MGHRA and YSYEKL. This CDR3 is CASSQRSDREYGYTF. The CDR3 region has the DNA TGCGCCAGCAGCCAAAGGTCGGACAGGGAGTATGGCTACACCTTC.

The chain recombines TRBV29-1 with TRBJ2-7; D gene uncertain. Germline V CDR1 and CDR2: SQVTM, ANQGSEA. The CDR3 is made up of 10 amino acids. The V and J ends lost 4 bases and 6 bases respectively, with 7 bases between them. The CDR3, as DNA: TGCAGCGTTGGGACCCGCGAGCAGTACTTC. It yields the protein CSVGTREQYF.

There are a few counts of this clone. The CDR3 bases are TGCAGCGTTGAGCGGCGTCTGAAAAATGAGCAGTTCTTC. This gives the protein CSVERRLKNEQFF. The V and J genes are TRBV29-1 and TRBJ2-1; D not certain. V was cut by 3 bases and J by 7 bases, with 13 bases left in between. The CDR3 is 13 residues long. Germline V gene sequence: CDR1 SQVTM, CDR2 ANQGSEA.

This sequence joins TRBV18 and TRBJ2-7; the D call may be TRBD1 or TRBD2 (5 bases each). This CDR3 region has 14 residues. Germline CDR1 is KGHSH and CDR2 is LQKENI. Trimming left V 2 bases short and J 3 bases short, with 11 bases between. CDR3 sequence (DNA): TGTGCCAGCTCACCAGGGGCTAGCTTCTACGAGCAGTACTTC. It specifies CASSPGASFYEQYF.

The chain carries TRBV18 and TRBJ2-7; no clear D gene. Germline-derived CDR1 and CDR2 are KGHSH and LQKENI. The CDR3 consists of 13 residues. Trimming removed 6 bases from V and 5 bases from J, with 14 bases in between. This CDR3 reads CASSLQKANEQYF. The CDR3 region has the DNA TGTGCCAGCTCGCTCCAAAAAGCCAACGAGCAGTACTTC.

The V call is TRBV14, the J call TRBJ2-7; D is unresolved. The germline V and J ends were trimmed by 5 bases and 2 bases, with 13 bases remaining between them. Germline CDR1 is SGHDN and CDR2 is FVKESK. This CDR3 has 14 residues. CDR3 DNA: TGTGCCAGCAGCGCCCGGATGAGAACCTACGAGCAGTACTTC. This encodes CASSARMRTYEQYF.

CDR3 nucleotides: TGTGCCAGCTCACCGGGACAGTTAAGCACAGATACGCAGTATTTT. The encoded protein is CASSPGQLSTDTQYF. The chain carries TRBV18 and TRBJ2-3; TRBD1 agrees at 7 bases. The CDR3 runs 15 residues. J lost 0 bases, V lost 3 bases, and 3 bases had no gene match. Germline V lookup: CDR1 KGHSH, CDR2 LQKENI. Together with reference TRBV18 and TRBJ2-3, the CDR3 gives the full variable domain: NAGVMQNPRHLVRRRGQEARLRCSPMKGHSHVYWYRQLPEEGLKFMVYLQKENIIDESGMPKERFSAEFPKEGPSILRIQQVVRGDSAAYFCASSPGQLSTDTQYFGPGTRLTVL.

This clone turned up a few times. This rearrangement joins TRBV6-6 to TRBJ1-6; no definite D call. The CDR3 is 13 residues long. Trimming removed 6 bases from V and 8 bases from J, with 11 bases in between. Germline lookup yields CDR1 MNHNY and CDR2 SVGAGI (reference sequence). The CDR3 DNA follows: TGTGCCAGCAGCTACGGAAATGATTCACCCCTCCACTTT. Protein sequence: CASSYGNDSPLHF.

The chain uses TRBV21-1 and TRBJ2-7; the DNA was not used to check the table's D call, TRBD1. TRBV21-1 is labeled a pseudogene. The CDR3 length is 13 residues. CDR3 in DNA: TGTGCCAGCAGAGGGACAGGGGGCGTTAACCAGTACGTC. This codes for CASRGTGGVNQYV.

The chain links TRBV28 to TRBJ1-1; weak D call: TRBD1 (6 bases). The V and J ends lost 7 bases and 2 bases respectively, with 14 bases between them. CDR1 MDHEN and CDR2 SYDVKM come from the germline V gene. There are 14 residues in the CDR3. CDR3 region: CASIRPGQNTEAFF. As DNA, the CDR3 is TGTGCCAGCATCCGCCCGGGACAAAACACTGAAGCTTTCTTT.